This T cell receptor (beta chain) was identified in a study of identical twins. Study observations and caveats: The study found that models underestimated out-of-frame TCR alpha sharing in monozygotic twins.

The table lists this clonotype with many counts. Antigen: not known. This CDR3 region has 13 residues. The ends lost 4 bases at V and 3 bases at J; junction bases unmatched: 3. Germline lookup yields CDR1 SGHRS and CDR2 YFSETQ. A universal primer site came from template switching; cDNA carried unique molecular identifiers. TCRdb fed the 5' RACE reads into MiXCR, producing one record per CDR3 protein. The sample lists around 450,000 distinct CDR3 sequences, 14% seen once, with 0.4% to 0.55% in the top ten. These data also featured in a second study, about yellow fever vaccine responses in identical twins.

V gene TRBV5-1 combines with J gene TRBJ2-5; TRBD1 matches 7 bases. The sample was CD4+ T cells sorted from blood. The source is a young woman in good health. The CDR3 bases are TGCGCCAGCAGCGCCGGGACAGAAGAGACCCAGTACTTC. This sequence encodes CASSAGTEETQYF.